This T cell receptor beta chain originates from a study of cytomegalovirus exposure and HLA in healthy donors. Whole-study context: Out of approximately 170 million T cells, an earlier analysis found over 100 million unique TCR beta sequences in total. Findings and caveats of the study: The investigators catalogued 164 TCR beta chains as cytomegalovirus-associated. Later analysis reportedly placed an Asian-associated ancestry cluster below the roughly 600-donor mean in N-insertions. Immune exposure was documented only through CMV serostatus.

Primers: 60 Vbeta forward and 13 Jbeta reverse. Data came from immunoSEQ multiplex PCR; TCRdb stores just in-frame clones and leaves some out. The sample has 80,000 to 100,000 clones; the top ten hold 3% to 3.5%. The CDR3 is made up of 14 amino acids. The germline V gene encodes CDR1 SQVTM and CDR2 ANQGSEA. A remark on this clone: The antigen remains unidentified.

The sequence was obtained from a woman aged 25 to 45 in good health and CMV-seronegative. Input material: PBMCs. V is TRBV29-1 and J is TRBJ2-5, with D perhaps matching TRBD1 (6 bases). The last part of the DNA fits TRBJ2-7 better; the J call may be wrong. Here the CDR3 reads CSVEAPDRNYEQYF. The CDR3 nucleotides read TGCAGCGTTGAGGCACCAGACAGGAACTACGAGCAGTACTTC.